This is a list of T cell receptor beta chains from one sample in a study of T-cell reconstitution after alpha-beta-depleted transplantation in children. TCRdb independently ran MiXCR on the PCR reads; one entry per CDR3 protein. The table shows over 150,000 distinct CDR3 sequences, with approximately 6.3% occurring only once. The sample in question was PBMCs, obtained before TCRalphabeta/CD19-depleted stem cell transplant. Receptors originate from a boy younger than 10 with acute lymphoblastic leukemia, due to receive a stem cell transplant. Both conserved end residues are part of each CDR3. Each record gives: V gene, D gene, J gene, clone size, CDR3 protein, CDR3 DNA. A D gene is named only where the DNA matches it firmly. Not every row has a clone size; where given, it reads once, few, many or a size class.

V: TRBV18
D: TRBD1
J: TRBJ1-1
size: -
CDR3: CASSPDRVTEAFF
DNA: TGTGCCAGCTCACCCGACAGGGTCACTGAAGCTTTCTTT

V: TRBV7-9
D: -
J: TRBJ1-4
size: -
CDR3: CASSSPLTATSGVFF
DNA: TGTGCCAGCAGCTCCCCCCTCACAGCGACCTCCGGGGTGTTTTTT

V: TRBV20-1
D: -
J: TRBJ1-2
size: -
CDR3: CSANGGRAYGYTF
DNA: TGCAGTGCTAACGGGGGGCGCGCCTATGGCTACACCTTC

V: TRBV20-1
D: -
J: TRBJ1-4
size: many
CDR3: CSASLGSEKLFF
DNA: TGCAGTGCTTCTCTGGGTTCGGAAAAACTGTTTTTT

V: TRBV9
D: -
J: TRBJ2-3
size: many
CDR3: CASSPTGTGTDTQYF
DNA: TGTGCCAGCAGCCCAACCGGGACCGGCACAGATACGCAGTATTTT

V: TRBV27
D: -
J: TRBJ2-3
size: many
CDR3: CASSFRTGGTDTQYF
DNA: TGTGCCAGCAGTTTTAGGACTGGGGGCACAGATACGCAGTATTTT

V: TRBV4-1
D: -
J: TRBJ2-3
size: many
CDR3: CASSRDYYSSSTDTQYF
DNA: TGCGCCAGCAGCCGAGACTACTACAGCTCTAGCACAGATACGCAGTATTTT

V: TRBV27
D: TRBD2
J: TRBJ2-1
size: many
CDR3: CASSLGKLAGEGNEQFF
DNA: TGTGCCAGCAGTTTAGGCAAGCTAGCGGGGGAGGGGAATGAGCAGTTCTTC

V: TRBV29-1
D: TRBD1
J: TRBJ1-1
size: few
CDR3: CSVHRGNTEAFF
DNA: TGCAGCGTGCACAGGGGAAACACTGAAGCTTTCTTT

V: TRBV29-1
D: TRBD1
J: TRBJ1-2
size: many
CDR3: CSASAGQGADYGYTF
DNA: TGCAGCGCCTCAGCTGGGCAGGGGGCGGACTATGGCTACACCTTC

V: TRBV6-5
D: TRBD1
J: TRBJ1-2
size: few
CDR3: CASSYVAGGDSGYTF
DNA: TGTGCCAGCAGTTACGTGGCAGGGGGCGATAGTGGCTACACCTTC

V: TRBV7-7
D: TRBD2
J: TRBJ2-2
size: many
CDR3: CASSRSGVGNTGELFF
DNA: TGTGCTAGCAGCAGAAGCGGGGTGGGGAACACCGGGGAGCTGTTTTTT

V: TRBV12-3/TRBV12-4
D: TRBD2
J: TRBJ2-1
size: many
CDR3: CASSLGLAGRQQFF
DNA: TGTGCCAGCAGTTTGGGACTAGCGGGACGCCAGCAGTTCTTC